This T cell receptor (beta chain) emerged from a study of shared clonotypes between healthy human individuals. Overall study findings and caveats: Compared with clonotypes that all four donors shared, non-shared clonotypes had lower generation probabilities.

Germline V CDR1 and CDR2: WNHNN, SYGVQD (reference sequence). The CDR3 extends over 15 amino acids. Trimming took 6 bases from V and 7 from J; bases not matched to a gene: 11. Notes on this clone: The antigen is unknown.

Sorted-subset replicate PCR reactions contained approximately 190 ng DNA, corresponding to tens of thousands of T cell genomes. Libraries were prepared by immunoSEQ multiplex PCR; TCRdb keeps only in-frame clonotypes and omits some of them. This sample has under 1 million clones, with about 91% found just once. CD45RO negativity and positive selection for CCR7 defined naive CD8 cells, a population that excluded terminally differentiated effector memory CD45RA+ cells. V and J are TRBV10-1 and TRBJ2-4; TRBD1 aligns across 8 bases. The TCR originated in a man aged 25 to 40 in good health. The sequencing sample was made of naive CD8+ T cells sorted from blood. DNA of the CDR3: TGCGCCAGCAGCGAAGGACAGGGTCGGGTCAACATTCAGTACTTC. Protein: CASSEGQGRVNIQYF.